The clone carrying this TCR beta chain was seen a handful of times. Antigen: not known. In the authors' methods: ImmunoSEQ only sent back junction sequences with no quality scores, so filtering was done differently. Data came from immunoSEQ multiplex PCR; TCRdb stores just in-frame clones and leaves some out. Clone size and V and J calls were adopted from that table, with D and trimming inferred from the DNA. This table has about 710,000 clones, approximately 77% appearing once. Looked up from germline, CDR1 is MNHNY and CDR2 is SVGAGI (reference sequence). V was clipped by 7 bases and J by 1 base, with 15 bases between them. The CDR3 spans 15 residues. This sample was included in a study of shared clonotypes between healthy human individuals. Overall study findings and caveats: Large depth notwithstanding, sorted-subset sequencing proved incomplete by rarefaction.

Sequencing input: memory CD4+ T cells sorted from blood. The subset denotes: CD45RA-negative fraction. The chain couples TRBV6-6 to TRBJ2-3; D unclear. The receptor's source is a woman aged 25 to 39 in good health. The CDR3 protein is CASNNRRIGTDTQYF. DNA for the CDR3: TGTGCCAGCAATAACCGGCGTATCGGCACAGATACGCAGTATTTT.